Listed below are T cell receptor beta chains from one sample, sequenced in a study of OX40 agonist ivuxolimab in advanced cancers. Repertoires were generated with immunoSEQ multiplex PCR, while TCRdb's copy carries only in-frame clones and drops some. The sample has tens of thousands of clones; around 87% are singletons. Source: CD4+ or CD8+ T cells sorted from blood, taken in a trial of the OX40 agonist ivuxolimab. All receptors come from an adult with an advanced solid tumor such as melanoma, head and neck, liver or kidney cancer. Each CDR3 is given with its conserved first and last residue. The order of the fields is clone size, J gene, D gene, V gene, CDR3 protein, CDR3 DNA. D genes are given only for firm matches. Clone size is not always given. Where it is, it says once, few, many or a class for expanded clones.

clone_size: once; j_call: TRBJ1-1; d_call: .; v_call: TRBV7-8; cdr3_aa: CASSSTPPGWGVNTEAFF; cdr3_nt: TGTGCCAGCAGCTCCACACCCCCCGGTTGGGGGGTGAACACTGAAGCTTTCTTT
clone_size: .; j_call: TRBJ2-7; d_call: .; v_call: TRBV7-9; cdr3_aa: CASSLSYEQYF; cdr3_nt: TGTGCCAGCAGCCTCTCCTACGAGCAGTACTTC
clone_size: .; j_call: TRBJ1-1; d_call: TRBD1; v_call: TRBV5-6; cdr3_aa: CASSGRQGANTEAFF; cdr3_nt: TGTGCCAGCAGCGGGAGACAGGGGGCTAACACTGAAGCTTTCTTT
clone_size: .; j_call: TRBJ2-7; d_call: TRBD1; v_call: TRBV15; cdr3_aa: CATSAGTGSYEQYF; cdr3_nt: TGTGCCACCAGCGCCGGGACAGGCTCCTACGAGCAGTACTTC
clone_size: once; j_call: TRBJ2-7; d_call: .; v_call: TRBV30; cdr3_aa: CAWSVLRVEQYF; cdr3_nt: TGTGCCTGGAGTGTACTCCGGGTCGAGCAGTACTTC
clone_size: .; j_call: TRBJ2-7; d_call: .; v_call: TRBV7-9; cdr3_aa: CASSSDGTYEQYF; cdr3_nt: TGTGCCAGCAGCTCCGACGGGACCTACGAGCAGTACTTC
clone_size: .; j_call: TRBJ1-1; d_call: .; v_call: TRBV29-1; cdr3_aa: CSVPPDLGGTEAFF; cdr3_nt: TGCAGCGTCCCCCCGGATCTTGGGGGCACTGAAGCTTTCTTT
clone_size: .; j_call: TRBJ2-7; d_call: TRBD1; v_call: TRBV27; cdr3_aa: CASRSPRDSPYEQYF; cdr3_nt: TGTGCCAGTCGATCTCCTCGGGACAGCCCCTACGAGCAGTACTTC
clone_size: .; j_call: TRBJ2-7; d_call: TRBD2; v_call: TRBV7-2; cdr3_aa: CASSYWGGYEQYF; cdr3_nt: TGTGCCAGCAGCTATTGGGGGGGATACGAGCAGTACTTC
clone_size: .; j_call: TRBJ2-7; d_call: .; v_call: TRBV27; cdr3_aa: CASSSSINEQYF; cdr3_nt: TGTGCCAGCAGTTCCAGTATCAACGAGCAGTACTTC
clone_size: .; j_call: TRBJ2-3; d_call: .; v_call: TRBV7-2; cdr3_aa: CASSLWPSFSGATDTQYF; cdr3_nt: TGTGCCAGCAGCTTATGGCCTTCGTTTAGCGGCGCGACAGATACGCAGTATTTT
clone_size: few; j_call: TRBJ1-2; d_call: .; v_call: TRBV2; cdr3_aa: CASMEEFHYGYTF; cdr3_nt: TGTGCCAGCATGGAGGAGTTCCACTATGGCTACACCTTC
clone_size: once; j_call: TRBJ1-6; d_call: .; v_call: TRBV27; cdr3_aa: CASRAGYNSPLHF; cdr3_nt: TGTGCCAGCAGGGCGGGCTATAATTCACCCCTCCACTTT
clone_size: .; j_call: TRBJ2-5; d_call: .; v_call: TRBV30; cdr3_aa: CAWSRITGETQYF; cdr3_nt: TGTGCCTGGAGTAGGATAACCGGCGAGACCCAGTACTTC
clone_size: .; j_call: TRBJ2-1; d_call: .; v_call: TRBV7-9; cdr3_aa: CASSATTSHEQFF; cdr3_nt: TGTGCCAGCAGCGCGACGACTAGTCATGAGCAGTTCTTC
clone_size: .; j_call: TRBJ1-2; d_call: .; v_call: TRBV6-6; cdr3_aa: CASSYMGGASGYTF; cdr3_nt: TGTGCCAGCAGTTACATGGGGGGCGCGAGTGGCTACACCTTC
clone_size: .; j_call: TRBJ2-3; d_call: .; v_call: TRBV7-7; cdr3_aa: CASSAKAFAGASTDTQYF; cdr3_nt: TGTGCCAGCAGCGCTAAAGCTTTTGCAGGGGCTAGCACAGATACGCAGTATTTT
clone_size: .; j_call: TRBJ2-5; d_call: .; v_call: TRBV18; cdr3_aa: CASSPVNEGDRETQYF; cdr3_nt: TGTGCCAGCTCACCAGTGAATGAGGGGGATAGGGAGACCCAGTACTTC
clone_size: .; j_call: TRBJ2-7; d_call: .; v_call: TRBV2; cdr3_aa: CASREGGASYEQYF; cdr3_nt: TGTGCCAGCAGGGAGGGGGGGGCGTCCTACGAGCAGTACTTC
clone_size: .; j_call: TRBJ1-1; d_call: .; v_call: TRBV2; cdr3_aa: CASSENGGGWTEAFF; cdr3_nt: TGTGCCAGCAGTGAAAACGGAGGAGGTTGGACTGAAGCTTTCTTT
clone_size: few; j_call: TRBJ2-7; d_call: .; v_call: TRBV5-5; cdr3_aa: CASSSRGGPAYEQYF; cdr3_nt: TGTGCCAGCAGCTCCCGAGGAGGGCCAGCCTACGAGCAGTACTTC
clone_size: .; j_call: TRBJ1-1; d_call: TRBD1; v_call: TRBV7-6; cdr3_aa: CASSFPEGARDTEAFF; cdr3_nt: TGTGCCAGCAGCTTCCCCGAGGGGGCGAGGGACACTGAAGCTTTCTTT
clone_size: .; j_call: TRBJ1-1; d_call: .; v_call: TRBV27; cdr3_aa: CASSRALGRVDTEAFF; cdr3_nt: TGTGCCAGCAGTAGGGCCCTGGGCAGGGTTGATACTGAAGCTTTCTTT